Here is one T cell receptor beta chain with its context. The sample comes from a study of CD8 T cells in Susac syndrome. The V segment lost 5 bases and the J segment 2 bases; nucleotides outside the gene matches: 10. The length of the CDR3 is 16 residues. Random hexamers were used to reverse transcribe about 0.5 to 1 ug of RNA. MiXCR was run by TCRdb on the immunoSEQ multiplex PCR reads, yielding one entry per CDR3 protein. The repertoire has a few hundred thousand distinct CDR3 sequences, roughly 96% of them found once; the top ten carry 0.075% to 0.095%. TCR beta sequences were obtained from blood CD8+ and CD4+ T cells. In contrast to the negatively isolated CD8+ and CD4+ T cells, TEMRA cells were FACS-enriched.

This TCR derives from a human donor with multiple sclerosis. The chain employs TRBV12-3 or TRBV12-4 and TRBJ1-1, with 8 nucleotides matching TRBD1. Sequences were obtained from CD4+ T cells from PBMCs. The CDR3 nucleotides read TGTGCCAGCAGTCCGAGACAGGGGATGAGAAACACTGAAGCTTTCTTT. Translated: CASSPRQGMRNTEAFF.